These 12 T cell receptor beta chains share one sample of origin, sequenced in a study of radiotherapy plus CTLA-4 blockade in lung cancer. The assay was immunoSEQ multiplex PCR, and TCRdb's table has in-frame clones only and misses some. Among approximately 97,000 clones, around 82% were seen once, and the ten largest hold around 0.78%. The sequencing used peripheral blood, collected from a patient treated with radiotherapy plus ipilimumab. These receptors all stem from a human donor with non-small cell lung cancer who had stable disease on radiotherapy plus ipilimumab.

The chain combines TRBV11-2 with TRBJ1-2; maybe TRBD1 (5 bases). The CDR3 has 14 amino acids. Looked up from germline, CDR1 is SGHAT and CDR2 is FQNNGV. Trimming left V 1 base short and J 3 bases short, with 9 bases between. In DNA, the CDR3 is TGTGCCAGCAGCTTAGGGGGCAGCCACTATGGCTACACCTTC. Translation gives CASSLGGSHYGYTF.

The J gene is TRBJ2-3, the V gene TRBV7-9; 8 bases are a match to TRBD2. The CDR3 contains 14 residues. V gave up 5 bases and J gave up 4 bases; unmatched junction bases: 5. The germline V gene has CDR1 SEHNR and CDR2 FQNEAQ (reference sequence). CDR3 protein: CASSGLAASDTQYF. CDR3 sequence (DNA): TGTGCCAGCAGCGGACTAGCAGCGTCAGATACGCAGTATTTT.

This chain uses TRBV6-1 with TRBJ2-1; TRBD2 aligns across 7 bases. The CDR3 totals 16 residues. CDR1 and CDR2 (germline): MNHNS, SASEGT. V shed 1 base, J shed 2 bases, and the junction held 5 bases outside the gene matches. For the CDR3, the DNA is TGTGCCAGCAGTGAAGAGGAGGGAGGGCCCTACAATGAGCAGTTCTTC. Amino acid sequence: CASSEEEGGPYNEQFF.

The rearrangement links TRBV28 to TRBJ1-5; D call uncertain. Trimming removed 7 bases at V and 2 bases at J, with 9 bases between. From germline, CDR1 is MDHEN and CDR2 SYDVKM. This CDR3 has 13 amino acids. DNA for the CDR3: TGTGCCAGCACCCCCGCGCGCAATCAGCCCCAGCATTTT. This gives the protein CASTPARNQPQHF.

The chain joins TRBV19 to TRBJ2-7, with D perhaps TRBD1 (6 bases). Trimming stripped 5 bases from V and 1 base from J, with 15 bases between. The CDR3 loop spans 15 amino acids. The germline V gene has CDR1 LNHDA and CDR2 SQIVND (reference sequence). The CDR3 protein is CASSDTGSPSYEQYF. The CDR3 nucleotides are TGTGCCAGTAGTGACACAGGGAGTCCGTCCTACGAGCAGTACTTC.

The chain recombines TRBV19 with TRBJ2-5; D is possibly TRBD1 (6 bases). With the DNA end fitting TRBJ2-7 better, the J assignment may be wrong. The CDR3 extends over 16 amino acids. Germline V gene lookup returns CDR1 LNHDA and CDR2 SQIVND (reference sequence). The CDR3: CASSDPAGASSYEQYF. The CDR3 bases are TGTGCCAGTAGTGACCCTGCAGGGGCCAGCTCCTACGAGCAGTACTTC.

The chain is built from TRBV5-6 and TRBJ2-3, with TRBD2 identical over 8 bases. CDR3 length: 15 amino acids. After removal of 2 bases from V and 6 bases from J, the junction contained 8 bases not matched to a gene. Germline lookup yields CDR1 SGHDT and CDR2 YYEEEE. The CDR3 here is CASSLASGGADTQYF. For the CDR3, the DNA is TGTGCCAGCAGCTTAGCCAGCGGGGGAGCCGATACGCAGTATTTT.

The CDR3 DNA reads as TGTGCCAGCAGCGTAGAAGGTACTAGCGGGAGTTACAATGAGCAGTTCTTC. Translation: CASSVEGTSGSYNEQFF. The V gene is TRBV9, the J gene TRBJ2-1, with TRBD2 matching 11 bases. J was trimmed by 4 bases and V by 0 bases; bases with no gene match: 6. Germline CDR1 is SGDLS and CDR2 is YYNGEE. This CDR3 is built from 17 residues.

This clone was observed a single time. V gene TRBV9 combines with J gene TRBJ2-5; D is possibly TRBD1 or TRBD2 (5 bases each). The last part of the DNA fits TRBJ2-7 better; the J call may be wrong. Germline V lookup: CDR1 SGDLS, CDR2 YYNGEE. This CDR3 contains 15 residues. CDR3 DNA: TGTGCCAGCAGCGAGGGGCCTAGCAGAGCCTACGAGCAGTACTTC. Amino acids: CASSEGPSRAYEQYF.

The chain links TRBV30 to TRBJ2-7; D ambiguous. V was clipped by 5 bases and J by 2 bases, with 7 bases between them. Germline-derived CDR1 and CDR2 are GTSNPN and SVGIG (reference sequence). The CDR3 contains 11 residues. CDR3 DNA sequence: TGTGCCTGGCGAACCCCCTACGAGCAGTACTTC. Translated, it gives CAWRTPYEQYF.

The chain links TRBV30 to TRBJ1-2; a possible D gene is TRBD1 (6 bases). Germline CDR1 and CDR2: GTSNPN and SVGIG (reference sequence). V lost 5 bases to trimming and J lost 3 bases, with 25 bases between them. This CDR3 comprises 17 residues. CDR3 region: CAWRYYPQGNTDYGYTF. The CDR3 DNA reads TGTGCCTGGCGCTACTATCCACAGGGTAACACCGACTATGGCTACACCTTC. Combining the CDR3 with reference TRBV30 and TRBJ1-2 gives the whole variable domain SQTIHQWPATLVQPVGSPLSLECTVEGTSNPNLYWYRQAAGRGLQLLFYSVGIGQISSEVPQNLSASRPQDRQFILSSKKLLLSDSGFYLCAWRYYPQGNTDYGYTFGSGTRLTVV.

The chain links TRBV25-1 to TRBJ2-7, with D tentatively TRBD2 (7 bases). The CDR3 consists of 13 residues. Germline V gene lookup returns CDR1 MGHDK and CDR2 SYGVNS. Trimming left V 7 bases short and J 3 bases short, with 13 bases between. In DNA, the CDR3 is TGTGCCAGCAAGGGGGGGGGATACTACGAGCAGTACTTC. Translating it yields CASKGGGYYEQYF.